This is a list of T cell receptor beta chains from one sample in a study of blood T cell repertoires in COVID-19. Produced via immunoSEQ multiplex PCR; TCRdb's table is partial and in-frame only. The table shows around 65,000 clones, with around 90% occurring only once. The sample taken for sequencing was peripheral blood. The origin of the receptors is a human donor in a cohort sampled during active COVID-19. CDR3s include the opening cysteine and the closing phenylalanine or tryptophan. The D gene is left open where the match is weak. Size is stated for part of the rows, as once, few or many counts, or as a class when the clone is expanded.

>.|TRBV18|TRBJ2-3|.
CASSPVLSPRTDTQYF
TGTGCCAGCTCACCGGTTTTGAGTCCCCGCACAGATACGCAGTATTTT
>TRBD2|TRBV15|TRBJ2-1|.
CATSRGLLAGESYNEQFF
TGTGCCACCAGCAGAGGGTTACTAGCGGGAGAATCCTACAATGAGCAGTTCTTC
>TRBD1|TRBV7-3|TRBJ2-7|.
CASSVSTGGAYEQYF
TGTGCCAGCAGCGTCTCAACAGGGGGAGCCTACGAGCAGTACTTC
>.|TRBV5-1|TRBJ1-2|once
CASSFEGRDPGGYTF
TGCGCCAGCAGCTTCGAGGGAAGGGATCCGGGGGGCTACACCTTC
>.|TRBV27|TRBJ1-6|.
CASSFRSTFSDNSPLHF
TGTGCCAGCAGTTTCCGTTCTACGTTCTCGGATAATTCACCCCTCCACTTT
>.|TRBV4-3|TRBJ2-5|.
CASSRRPGGGETQYF
TGCGCCAGCAGCCGCCGCCCCGGGGGAGGAGAGACCCAGTACTTC
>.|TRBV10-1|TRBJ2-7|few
CASTKGLVSYEQYF
TGCGCCAGCACCAAGGGACTGGTATCCTACGAGCAGTACTTC
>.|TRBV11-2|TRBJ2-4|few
CASSSRLAKNIQYF
TGTGCCAGCAGCTCCAGACTAGCCAAAAACATTCAGTACTTC
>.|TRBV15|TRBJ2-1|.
CATSSPGSPSSYNEQFF
TGTGCCACCAGCAGTCCGGGTAGCCCCAGCTCCTACAATGAGCAGTTCTTC
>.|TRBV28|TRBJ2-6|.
CASSSRPKWAGANVLTF
TGTGCCAGCAGTTCGAGGCCTAAATGGGCTGGGGCCAACGTCCTGACTTTC